The rows below give T cell receptor beta chains drawn from one sample of a study of blood T cell repertoires in COVID-19. Some clones are missing from TCRdb's copy, which holds only in-frame ones; the method was immunoSEQ multiplex PCR. Among about 410,000 clones listed, around 91% were seen once. The sequencing sample was made of PBMCs or T cells enriched from blood (not recorded which). Receptors were obtained from a man aged 18 to 35 who had recovered from COVID-19. CDR3s leave out the opening cysteine and the closing phenylalanine or tryptophan.

TRBV5-5	TRBJ1-2	ASSLDFRDREDGYT
TRBV14	TRBJ1-5	ASSQESAQPQH
TRBV1	TRBJ1-2	TSSQFSEEYGYT
TRBV19	TRBJ1-5	ASSIFPFKGEGPGSNQPQH
TRBV6-1	TRBJ2-3	ASSEAGPTNTQY
TRBV3-1/TRBV3-2	TRBJ2-5	ASSHSDGQETQY
TRBV3-1/TRBV3-2	TRBJ1-3	ASSQQGAVSNTIY
TRBV5-4	TRBJ2-1	ASSLAITAGGVDEQF
TRBV6-2/TRBV6-3	TRBJ2-2	ASSLTDTGELF
TRBV3-1/TRBV3-2	TRBJ2-2	ASSQKLAGHGELF
TRBV2	TRBJ2-7	ASRESGGPYEQY
TRBV3-1/TRBV3-2	TRBJ1-2	ASSQRQGQDYGYT
TRBV7-8	TRBJ2-7	ASSFSGRAGDEQY
TRBV7-9	TRBJ1-2	ASSINSGVGVVGYT
TRBV3-1/TRBV3-2	TRBJ1-6	ASSQDFNPMSSYNSPLH
TRBV5-1	TRBJ2-5	ASSFGQEQAETQY
TRBV2	TRBJ1-2	ASTNDRVNSYGYT
TRBV5-4	TRBJ2-7	ASSPVHNSGTRYEQY
TRBV5-1	TRBJ2-3	ASSLVETTPTDTQY
TRBV6-5	TRBJ2-4	ASRERRTGKNIQY
TRBV29-1	TRBJ2-1	SVEDGTGGVSEQF
TRBV7-3	TRBJ2-3	ASSLTAQGGTDTQY
TRBV5-1	TRBJ1-1	ASSSQGKGTEAF
TRBV5-1	TRBJ1-2	ASSPGTGGFVSRGYT
TRBV30	TRBJ1-1	AWSNRGGTEAF
TRBV5-8	TRBJ2-3	ASSFWTSGDTDTQY
TRBV27	TRBJ1-6	ASRTKGVKVNSPLH
TRBV2	TRBJ2-3	ASIKDTFTDTQY
TRBV7-2	TRBJ1-6	ASSLLGQSNSPLH
TRBV3-1/TRBV3-2	TRBJ1-1	ASRGLEGDAEAF
TRBV7-9	TRBJ2-3	ASSRIVGPQGANTQY
TRBV2	TRBJ1-4	ASAQASRGSANEKLF
TRBV7-9	TRBJ2-5	ASSATGTRKETQY
TRBV6-5	TRBJ2-2	ASPFGELF
TRBV6-2/TRBV6-3	TRBJ1-1	ASSANRGRGTEAF
TRBV10-3	TRBJ1-4	AISAGNPNEKLF
TRBV6-5	TRBJ2-6	ASRPGFSGANVLT
TRBV21-1	TRBJ1-1	ASTTENRDRKMNTEAF
TRBV5-1	TRBJ2-1	ASSFLAGANEQF
TRBV10-3	TRBJ1-3	AILQGPGNTIY
TRBV5-1	TRBJ1-6	ASSLAGAVSSYNSPLH
TRBV5-1	TRBJ1-5	ASSVGQEDQPQH
TRBV30	TRBJ2-3	AWSVGLAGDTQY
TRBV10-3	TRBJ2-1	AIGTGNNNEQF
TRBV9	TRBJ1-6	ASSGDPGVSPLH
TRBV6-5	TRBJ1-5	ASSYRSNQPQH
TRBV5-1	TRBJ2-3	ASSLSYSVNTDTQY
TRBV7-3	TRBJ2-1	ASSLTPSGSRDEQF
TRBV27	TRBJ1-2	ASRGAGTANYGYT
TRBV10-2	TRBJ1-1	ASRDGGQGNTEAF
TRBV20-1	TRBJ2-5	SAARGTQY
TRBV30	TRBJ2-3	AWSGTGGSTDTQY
TRBV18	TRBJ2-5	ASSQGLAGEAVDETQY
TRBV7-9	TRBJ2-1	ASSLGTGSFNEQF
TRBV11-2	TRBJ2-2	ASSLRLASGELF
TRBV6-5	TRBJ1-4	ASSLIRTTNEKLF
TRBV13	TRBJ2-6	ASSPGAGANVLT
TRBV2	TRBJ1-4	ASSHRSTNEKLF
TRBV5-5	TRBJ1-2	ASSLWVQGGYGYT
TRBV15	TRBJ1-2	ATRRGGGHGYT